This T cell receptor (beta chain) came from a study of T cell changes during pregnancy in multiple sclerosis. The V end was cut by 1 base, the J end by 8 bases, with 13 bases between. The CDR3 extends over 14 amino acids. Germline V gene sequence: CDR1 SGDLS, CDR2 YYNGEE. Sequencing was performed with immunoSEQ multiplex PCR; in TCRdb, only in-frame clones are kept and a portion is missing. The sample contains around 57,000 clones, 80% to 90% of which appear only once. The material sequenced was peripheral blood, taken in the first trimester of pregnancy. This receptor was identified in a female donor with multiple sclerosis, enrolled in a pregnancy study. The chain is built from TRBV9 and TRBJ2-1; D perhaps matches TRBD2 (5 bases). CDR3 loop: CASSVLTTFHEQFF. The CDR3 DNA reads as TGTGCCAGCAGCGTACTGACTACCTTCCATGAGCAGTTCTTC.